The T cell receptor beta chain described here comes from a study of human T cells and chemical hapten exposure. On the study more broadly: The sensitizing agent was 2% DPC, placed on around 2 cm by around 2 cm of upper inner arm skin.

Study-level findings and limits: No alteration of TCRs above 1 in 1000 frequency was seen with DPC sensitization.

Sample time point: patch test 1, 2 weeks after DPC sensitization. Sample treatment: therapeutic diphenylcyclopropenone sensitization with weekly scalp DPC. The authors extracted total RNA from unfractionated whole blood. As regards this clonotype: As yet, its antigen is unknown.

TCRdb itself ran the RACE reads through MiXCR, one entry per CDR3 protein. This sample has approximately 73,000 distinct CDR3 sequences, with under 13% found just once. The material sequenced was whole blood, taken in connection with sensitization to the hapten diphenylcyclopropenone (DPC). The receptor was derived from a woman aged 50 to 60 with alopecia areata. Some clones in this sample may be carry-over from other donors' samples.

The CDR3 sequence: CASRTGGTVNTEAFF. In DNA form, the CDR3 reads TGTGCCAGCAGGACAGGGGGAACGGTGAACACTGAAGCTTTCTTT. V gene TRBV28 combines with J gene TRBJ1-1, with 9 bases lining up with TRBD1. CDR1 MDHEN and CDR2 SYDVKM come from the germline V gene. The CDR3 spans 15 residues. V was clipped by 6 bases and J by 0 bases; unmatched bases: 5.